Shown below are 20 T cell receptor beta chains from a single sample sequenced in a study of regulatory T cells in long-lasting Graves disease. Construction of the TCR beta libraries employed iRepertoire HTBI primers in conjunction with Arm-PCR of CDR3 regions. TCRdb used MiXCR to reprocess the multiplex PCR reads, holding one entry per CDR3 protein. The table has around 400,000 distinct CDR3 sequences, 23% seen once. The sample's time point: persistent/refractory GD, antithyroid drugs over 5 years with positive TRAb. After RNA was extracted from PBMCs, the TCR library was made from it. Sequencing was performed on peripheral blood mononuclear cells (PBMCs), taken when the disease was refractory, from a patient treated with antithyroid drugs. The receptor set was obtained from a female donor with Graves disease.

The rearrangement links TRBV5-6 to TRBJ2-2; no clear D. Germline V gives CDR1 SGHDT, CDR2 YYEEEE. This CDR3 region has 15 residues. Trimming took off 2 bases at V and 0 bases at J, with 8 bases between the two ends. The DNA for the CDR3 is TGTGCCAGCAGCTTAGTTGGGACGAACACCGGGGAGCTGTTTTTT. It specifies CASSLVGTNTGELFF.

This clonotype showed up just a few times. V is TRBV20-1 and J is TRBJ2-7; the match to TRBD2 covers 16 bases. This CDR3 contains 17 residues. Germline V gene sequence: CDR1 DFQATT, CDR2 SNEGSKA (reference sequence). The V gene end was trimmed by 3 bases and the J gene end by 1 base; junction bases not matched to a gene: 6. The CDR3 coding sequence is TGCAGTGCTAGCGCGGGACTAGCGGGAGGGGGGTCCTACGAGCAGTACTTC. Amino acid sequence: CSASAGLAGGGSYEQYF.

This clonotype was seen more than once but under ten times. J is TRBJ2-7 and V is TRBV7-2, with 9 bases matching TRBD2. Looked up from germline, CDR1 is SGHTA and CDR2 is FQGNSA. There are 18 residues in the CDR3. V lost 5 bases to trimming and J lost 0 bases; unmatched junction nucleotides: 14. CDR3 protein: CASSRIGLAGPSSYEQYF. CDR3 nucleotides: TGTGCCAGCAGCCGGATCGGGCTAGCGGGACCCTCCTCCTACGAGCAGTACTTC.

This clonotype has only a few counts. The chain joins TRBV20-1 to TRBJ1-1, with a tentative D call TRBD1 (5 bases). Trimming shortened V by 6 bases and J by 5 bases, and 28 bases separated the two germline ends. Germline V gene data show CDR1 as DFQATT and CDR2 as SNEGSKA (reference sequence). The length of the CDR3 is 17 residues. This CDR3 is CSAPRFPSAGSGTEAFF. In nucleotides, the CDR3 is TGCAGTGCGCCTAGGTTCCCCAGTGCAGGGAGCGGAACTGAAGCTTTCTTT.

This clonotype was observed many times. The chain carries TRBV6-2 or TRBV6-3 and TRBJ2-7; TRBD1 is a possible D gene (6 bases). Trimming took 5 bases from V and 5 from J, leaving 16 bases between them. The CDR3 spans 14 residues. Germline-derived CDR1 and CDR2 are MNHEY and SVGEGT. CDR3 region: CASSRTRGADEQYF. CDR3 DNA: TGTGCCAGCAGTCGAACCAGGGGAGCGGACGAGCAGTACTTC.

This clonotype was detected many times. The V call is TRBV6-1, the J call TRBJ1-4; the D is unclear. Deletions cut 6 bases from V and 1 base from J, with 9 bases between. CDR3 length equals 14 residues. Germline CDR1 and CDR2: MNHNS and SASEGT. The DNA for the CDR3 is TGTGCCAGCAGACGGGGTGGAACTAATGAAAAACTGTTTTTT. This codes for CASRRGGTNEKLFF.

This clonotype was seen ten or more times. This CDR3 is CASSYRGEGAFF. The CDR3 DNA reads TGTGCCAGCAGTTATAGGGGCGAAGGAGCTTTCTTT. The rearrangement uses TRBV6-2 or TRBV6-3 and TRBJ1-1, with a possible D match to TRBD1 (5 bases). The length of the CDR3 is 12 residues. From germline, CDR1 is MNHEY and CDR2 SVGEGT. Trimming removed 3 bases from V and 10 bases from J, with 12 bases in between.

There are many counts of this clonotype. The CDR3: CSAETGTNTEAFF. CDR3 DNA sequence: TGCAGCGCTGAGACAGGGACGAACACTGAAGCTTTCTTT. This chain links TRBV29-1 with TRBJ1-1; 7 nucleotides line up with TRBD1. With V trimmed by 7 bases and J by 1 base, 6 bases remained unmatched. The CDR3 has 13 amino acids. Per germline, CDR1 SQVTM and CDR2 ANQGSEA.

This clonotype turned up a few times. The rearrangement joins TRBV29-1 to TRBJ2-5; D ambiguous. The CDR3 has 11 amino acids. Trimming took 5 bases from V and 0 from J, leaving 4 bases between them. Germline V gene lookup returns CDR1 SQVTM and CDR2 ANQGSEA. CDR3 amino acids: CSVQYQETQYF. CDR3 in DNA: TGCAGCGTTCAGTACCAAGAGACCCAGTACTTC. The complete variable domain, with remaining parts taken from reference TRBV29-1 and TRBJ2-5, reads SAVISQKPSRDICQRGTSLTIQCQVDSQVTMMFWYRQQPGQSLTLIATANQGSEATYESGFVIDKFPISRPNLTFSTLTVSNMSPEDSSIYLCSVQYQETQYFGPGTRLLVL.

This clonotype came up once. The CDR3 here is CSAPGGLQDTISYEQYF. The DNA of the CDR3 is TGCAGTGCTCCCGGGGGCCTCCAGGACACCATATCCTACGAGCAGTACTTC. The chain recombines TRBV20-1 with TRBJ2-7, with D possibly being TRBD1 or TRBD2 (6 bases each). V lost 5 bases and J 1 base, leaving 24 bases between the germline ends. This CDR3 region has 17 residues. Germline V gene data show CDR1 as DFQATT and CDR2 as SNEGSKA (reference sequence).

There are many counts of this clonotype. As DNA, the CDR3 is TGTGCCAGCAGCCAGGATAGAGCGACCCAGTACTTC. As protein: CASSQDRATQYF. This chain links TRBV3-1 with TRBJ2-5; D ambiguous. Trimming left V 3 bases short and J 7 bases short, with 9 bases between. The V gene's germline CDR1 is LGHDT and CDR2 YNNKEL (reference sequence). This CDR3 region has 12 residues.

The chain recombines TRBV5-4 with TRBJ1-1; tentatively, D is TRBD1 (6 bases). The CDR3 length is 13 residues. Germline V gene lookup returns CDR1 SGHNT and CDR2 YYREEE (reference sequence). With 0 bases removed from V and 10 bases from J, the gap between germline ends came to 13 bases. In DNA form, the CDR3 reads TGTGCCAGCAGCTTGGAGGGACAAGGAGGAGCTTTCTTT. Amino acids: CASSLEGQGGAFF.

The chain recombines TRBV7-2 with TRBJ2-5; TRBD2 aligns across 7 bases. The CDR3 is 12 amino acids. The junction had 6 bases not matched to a gene; V was cut back by 10 bases and J by 4 bases. The germline V gene has CDR1 SGHTA and CDR2 FQGNSA. The CDR3 nucleotides read TGTGCCACCGCGGGAGACGGAGAGACCCAGTACTTC. This gives the protein CATAGDGETQYF.

This clonotype appeared many times. This chain connects TRBV20-1 to TRBJ1-1; 7 nucleotides match TRBD1. The V and J ends lost 4 bases and 5 bases, in that order; junction bases with no gene match: 7. This CDR3 spans 13 amino acids. Germline V CDR1 and CDR2: DFQATT, SNEGSKA (reference sequence). The CDR3 nucleotides read TGCAGTGCTACCGGGACAGCCTGGACTGAAGCTTTCTTT. Translated, it gives CSATGTAWTEAFF.

This clonotype was observed a handful of times. V is TRBV2 and J is TRBJ1-6, with TRBD1 as a possible D gene (5 bases). Germline loops: CDR1 SNHLY, CDR2 FYNNEI. The CDR3 extends over 15 amino acids. Deletions cut 7 bases from V and 4 bases from J, with 14 bases between. The CDR3 reads CASNLQDFYNSPLHF. The CDR3 DNA is TGTGCCAGCAACTTACAGGATTTTTATAATTCACCCCTCCACTTT. Drawing the rest from reference TRBV2 and TRBJ1-6, the complete variable domain is EPEVTQTPSHQVTQMGQEVILRCVPISNHLYFYWYRQILGQKVEFLVSFYNNEISEKSEIFDDQFSVERPDGSNFTLKIRSTKLEDSAMYFCASNLQDFYNSPLHFGNGTRLTVT.

The V and J genes are TRBV3-1 and TRBJ1-1; D remains unclear. This CDR3 contains 15 residues. V was cut by 0 bases and J by 8 bases, with 16 bases left in between. Germline V gene data show CDR1 as LGHDT and CDR2 as YNNKEL (reference sequence). CDR3 coding DNA: TGTGCCAGCAGCCAAGATCTGTCGGCAGCCCAAGAAGCTTTCTTT. Translating it yields CASSQDLSAAQEAFF.

This chain connects TRBV7-9 to TRBJ2-5; possible D gene TRBD1, 6 bases. V was cut by 4 bases and J by 5 bases, with 14 bases left in between. Germline CDR1 reads SEHNR; CDR2 reads FQNEAQ (reference sequence). The length of the CDR3 is 14 residues. DNA for the CDR3: TGTGCCAGCAGCTCGTCAGGGGCAGCGGAGACCCAGTACTTC. Translation gives CASSSSGAAETQYF.

This chain links TRBV18 with TRBJ2-3, with 7 bases identical to TRBD2. Trimming removed 1 base from V and 3 bases from J; junction bases left unmatched: 10. This CDR3 is built from 17 residues. Germline V gives CDR1 KGHSH, CDR2 LQKENI. The CDR3 loop reads CASSPLASGRATDTQYF. In nucleotides, the CDR3 is TGTGCCAGCTCACCACTGGCTAGCGGACGTGCGACAGATACGCAGTATTTT. The full variable domain, in which reference TRBV18 and TRBJ2-3 provide the parts outside the CDR3, is NAGVMQNPRHLVRRRGQEARLRCSPMKGHSHVYWYRQLPEEGLKFMVYLQKENIIDESGMPKERFSAEFPKEGPSILRIQQVVRGDSAAYFCASSPLASGRATDTQYFGPGTRLTVL.

The rearrangement joins TRBV30 to TRBJ1-1; TRBD1 is a possible D gene (6 bases). The CDR3 sequence is 15 residues long. V lost 0 bases and J 4 bases, leaving 15 bases between the germline ends. The germline V gene has CDR1 GTSNPN and CDR2 SVGIG (reference sequence). CDR3 nucleotides: TGTGCCTGGAGTGTACTCGGGGGGCGAATCACTGAAGCTTTCTTT. The encoded protein is CAWSVLGGRITEAFF.

As regards this clonotype: A read error may be the cause here, since a much bigger clone is one base away. V is TRBV20-1 and J is TRBJ2-5, with a weak D call TRBD1 (5 bases). The V end lost 5 bases, the J end lost 1 base, and 5 bases lay between the germline ends. The CDR3 sequence is 11 residues long. Germline-derived CDR1 and CDR2 are DFQATT and SNEGSKA (reference sequence). This CDR3 reads CSAGAQETQYF. The CDR3 nucleotides read TGCAGTGCTGGGGCCCAAGAGACCCAGTACTTC.